This TCR beta chain is drawn from a study of cytotoxic CD8 clonotypes in ibrutinib-treated CLL listed by TCRdb under 2021. Background for the entire study: The cohort was composed of approximately 11 relapsed/refractory and roughly 14 treatment-naive patients; IGHV unmutated status was identified in 17 patients. Partial responses were observed in about 25 patients and complete responses in 2; after a median follow-up of 68 months, remission was maintained in approximately 14 patients and progression was observed in about twelve. The response samples were drawn at a median of approximately twelve months into treatment, with a range of about 6 to 40 months. Samples averaged 255,043 productive templates and just under 95,000 productive rearrangements. Of the 86 people in the trial, 25 to 30 had longitudinal samples available. Cryopreserved peripheral blood mononuclear cells were obtained before treatment, at response, and at either sustained remission or disease progression. Every remission and progressive disease sample was obtained while ibrutinib was still being received by the patients.

From cysteine to phenylalanine, the CDR3 is 13 amino acids long. Of all the DNA, just the CDR3 is kept, 39 bases in frame from base 1. Cut back by 8 bases and 3 bases, the V and J ends lie 13 bases apart. Per the germline V gene, SNHLY is the CDR1 and FYNNEI is the CDR2. The investigation overall reported the following: Public clonotypes were found to be uncommon and were observed to contract or remain stable during treatment; the increase in clonality was shown to reflect expansion of private clonotypes at ibrutinib response. Sampling times were not matched between patients in sustained remission and patients whose disease was progressing, and lymph node repertoires were not examined. Baseline clonality was found to be higher than that of age-matched healthy donors and was strongly correlated with circulating CD8+ T-cell counts. An increase in clonality was observed at ibrutinib response, with clonality remaining stable during sustained remission and falling back toward baseline at progression.

Each clonotype received, on average, approximately 9.9x coverage in deep resolution sequencing performed on a MiSeq, where the target depth lay between 1 in 1 million and 1 in 200,000 T cells. The immunoSEQ hsTCRB Kit was used to generate TCR beta libraries. On the authors' methods: The data were analyzed with ImmunoSEQ Analyzer and ImmunoSEQ Data Assistant, and V, D and J gene assignments followed IMGT definitions. Clonality, with values ranging from 0 to 1, was calculated as one minus the normalized Shannon entropy of productive rearrangement frequencies. Only overrepresented clonotypes making up at least 0.05% of the repertoire of each patient were included in the public clonotype analysis. Thirteen age-matched healthy donor repertoires from immuneACCESS were used as controls for clonality. Held by TCRdb, this immuneACCESS table contains in-frame sequences only and omits some clones. Under half of the omission traces to an unresolved V gene where checked; the cause of the rest is unknown. Clonal size and the V and J genes are those of that table, whereas D and trimming came from the DNA. This sample gives under 300,000 clones in total; less than 85% of them show up just once. The biggest ten clones account for roughly 5.7% of the sample.

To note about this clone: Its antigen is unknown. There are no base qualities to consult, and no much larger clone falls within one base.

Reading the label with the study, this specimen's time point is: progressive disease on ibrutinib. Around 2 micrograms of genomic DNA were extracted from cryopreserved PBMCs for TCR beta library preparation. Longitudinal blood samples from CLL patients receiving ibrutinib monotherapy were subjected to high-throughput TCR beta sequencing. The patients took part in an open-label, single-center phase 2 trial of ibrutinib monotherapy. The TCR originated in a human donor with chronic lymphocytic leukemia. The chain is encoded by TRBV2 joined to TRBJ1-2; too little of a D gene remains to name it. The material sequenced was PBMCs, taken at disease progression, from a patient treated with ibrutinib. The CDR3: CASYRQDHYGYTF. The DNA reads as follows: TGTGCCAGCTACCGCCAGGATCACTATGGCTACACCTTC.